The T cell receptor beta chain described here comes from a study of metastatic and nonmetastatic thyroid tumors. Whole-study findings and limits: Within blood and tumor, benign nodules reportedly had significantly lower TCR beta diversity than malignant thyroid tumors did.

About this clone itself: Its antigen remains unknown.

Trimming left V 0 bases short and J 5 bases short, with 5 bases between. The germline CDR1 and CDR2 sequences are SGHNT and YENEEA. There are 12 residues in the CDR3. With MiXCR, TCRdb reprocessed the PCR reads. The sample has approximately 32,000 clones, 33% seen once. None of the patients had undergone any treatment ahead of thyroid surgery. The receptor's source is a female donor with papillary thyroid cancer or a benign thyroid nodule (not recorded which). Some clones in this sample may be carry-over from other donors' samples. The chain employs TRBV11-3 and TRBJ2-7; D gene unclear. Sequences were obtained from tumor tissue. CDR3 in amino acids: CASSLDRNEQYF. In DNA, the CDR3 is TGTGCCAGCAGCTTAGATCGAAACGAGCAGTACTTC.